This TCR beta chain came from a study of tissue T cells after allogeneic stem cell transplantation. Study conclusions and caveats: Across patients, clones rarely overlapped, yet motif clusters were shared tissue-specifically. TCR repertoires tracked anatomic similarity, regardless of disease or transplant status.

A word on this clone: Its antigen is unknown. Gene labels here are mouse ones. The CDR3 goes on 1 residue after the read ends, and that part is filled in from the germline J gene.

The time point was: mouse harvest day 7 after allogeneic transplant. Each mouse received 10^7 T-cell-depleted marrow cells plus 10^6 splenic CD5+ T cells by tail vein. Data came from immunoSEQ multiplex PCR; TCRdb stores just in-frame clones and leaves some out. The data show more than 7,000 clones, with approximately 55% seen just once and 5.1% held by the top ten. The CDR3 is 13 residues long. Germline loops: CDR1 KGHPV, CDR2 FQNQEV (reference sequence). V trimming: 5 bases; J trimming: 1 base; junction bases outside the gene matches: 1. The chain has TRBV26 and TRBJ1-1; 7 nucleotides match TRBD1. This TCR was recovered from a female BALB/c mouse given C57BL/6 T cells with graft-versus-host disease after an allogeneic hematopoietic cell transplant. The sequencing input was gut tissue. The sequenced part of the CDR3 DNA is TGTGCCAGCAGTTGGGACAGAAACACAGAAGTCTTC. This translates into CASSWDRNTEVF. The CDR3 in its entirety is CASSWDRNTEVFF. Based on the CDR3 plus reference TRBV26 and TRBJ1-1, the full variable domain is NSKVIQTPRYLVKGQGQKAKMRCIPEKGHPVVFWYQQNKNNEFKFLINFQNQEVLQQIDMTEKRFSAECPSNSPCSLEIQSSEAGDSALYLCASSWDRNTEVFFGKGTRLTVV.